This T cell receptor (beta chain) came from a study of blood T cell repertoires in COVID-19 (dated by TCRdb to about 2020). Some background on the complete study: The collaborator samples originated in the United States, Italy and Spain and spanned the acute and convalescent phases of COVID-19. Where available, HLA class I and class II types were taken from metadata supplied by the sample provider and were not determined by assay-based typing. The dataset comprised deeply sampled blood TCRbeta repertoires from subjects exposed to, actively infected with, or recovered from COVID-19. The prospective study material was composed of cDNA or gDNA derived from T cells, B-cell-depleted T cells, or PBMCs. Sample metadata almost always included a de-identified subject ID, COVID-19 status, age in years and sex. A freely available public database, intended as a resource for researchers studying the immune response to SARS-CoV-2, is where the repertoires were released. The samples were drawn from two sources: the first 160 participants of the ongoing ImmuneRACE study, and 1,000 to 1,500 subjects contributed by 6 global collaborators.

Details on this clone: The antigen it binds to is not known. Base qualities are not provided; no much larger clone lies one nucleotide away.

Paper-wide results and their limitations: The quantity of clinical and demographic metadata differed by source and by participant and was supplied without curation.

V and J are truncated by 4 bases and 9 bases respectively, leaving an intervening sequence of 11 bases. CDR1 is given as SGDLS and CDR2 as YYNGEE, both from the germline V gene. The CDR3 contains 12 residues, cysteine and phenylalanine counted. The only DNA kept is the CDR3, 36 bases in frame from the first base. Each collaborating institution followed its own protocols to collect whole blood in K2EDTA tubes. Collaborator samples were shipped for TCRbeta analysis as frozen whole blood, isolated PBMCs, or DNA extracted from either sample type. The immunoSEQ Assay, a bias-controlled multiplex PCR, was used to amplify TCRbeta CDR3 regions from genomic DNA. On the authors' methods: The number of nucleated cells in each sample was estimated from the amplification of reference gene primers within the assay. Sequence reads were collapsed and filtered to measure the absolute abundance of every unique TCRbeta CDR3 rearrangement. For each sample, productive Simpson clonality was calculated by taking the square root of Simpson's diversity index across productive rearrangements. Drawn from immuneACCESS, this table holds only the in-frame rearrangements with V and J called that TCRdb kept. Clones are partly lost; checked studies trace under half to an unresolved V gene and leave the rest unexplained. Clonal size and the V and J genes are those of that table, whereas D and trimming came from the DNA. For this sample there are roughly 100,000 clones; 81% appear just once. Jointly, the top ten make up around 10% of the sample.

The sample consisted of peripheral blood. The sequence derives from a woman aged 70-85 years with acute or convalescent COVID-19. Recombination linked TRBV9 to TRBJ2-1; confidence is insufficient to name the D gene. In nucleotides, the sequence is TGTGCCAGCAGCCCCCACCCAGGTGAGCAGTTCTTC. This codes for CASSPHPGEQFF.